This T cell receptor (beta chain) was captured by sequencing in a study of technical replicates of blood from four donors. V shed 6 bases, J shed 11 bases, and the junction held 7 bases outside the gene matches. The CDR3 is 11 amino acids. Germline CDR1 and CDR2: SNHLY and FYNNEI. Some clones are missing from TCRdb's copy, which holds only in-frame ones; the method was immunoSEQ multiplex PCR. The sample includes about 75,000 clones, 97% of them seen just once. This clone was found once. This receptor was obtained from a human donor in good health. Sequences were obtained from T cells isolated from PBMCs. The V and J genes are TRBV2 and TRBJ2-7; 7 nucleotides align to TRBD2. The DNA of the CDR3 is TGTGCCAGCAGCGGCGGGAGCGGGGAGTACTTC. Protein: CASSGGSGEYF.